A selection of T cell receptor beta chains follows, all from one sample in a study of blood T cell repertoires in COVID-19. Sequencing used immunoSEQ multiplex PCR; TCRdb keeps in-frame clones, though not all of them. The sample lists 150,000 or so clones, 80% to 85% seen once, with roughly 8.6% in the top ten. The sample taken for sequencing was PBMCs or T cells enriched from blood (not recorded which). The receptors shown here come from a woman aged 45-65 years who had recovered from COVID-19. CDR3s include the opening cysteine and the closing phenylalanine or tryptophan.

TRBV19 | 13 | CASSRTGETEAFF
TRBV5-4 | 16 | CASSLAFGVAKDTQYF
TRBV19 | 14 | CATMPGLAGGEQYF
TRBV9 | 14 | CASSEGGWLTEAFF
TRBV18 | 16 | CASSPGQGAMNTEAFF
TRBV2 | 15 | CASSVRQGIKNIQYF
TRBV7-8 | 11 | CASSRSYEQYF
TRBV11-3 | 16 | CASSSTTRVTNEKLFF
TRBV9 | 15 | CASSVVDRATDTQYF
TRBV13 | 18 | CASSLGFHGSSYNSPLHF
TRBV6-5 | 12 | CASQGTGNTIYF
TRBV4-2 | 16 | CASSQVGTSDSYEQYF
TRBV9 | 15 | CASSPSSRGDYEQYF
TRBV7-2 | 15 | CASSLGTGGKETQYF
TRBV10-3 | 13 | CATVPGQSYEQYF
TRBV20-1 | 14 | CSASSSNRINEQFF
TRBV18 | 14 | CASSAQGAHTEAFF